The 14 T cell receptor beta chains presented below share a single source sample, sequenced in a study of human T cells and chemical hapten exposure. Via MiXCR, TCRdb re-called the RACE reads, giving one row per CDR3 protein. The repertoire holds about 80,000 distinct CDR3 sequences, with 10% as singletons. Described time point: patch test 1, 2 weeks after DPC sensitization. The treatment was: therapeutic diphenylcyclopropenone sensitization with weekly scalp DPC. Sequences were derived from whole blood, sampled in connection with sensitization to the hapten diphenylcyclopropenone (DPC). These receptors were collected from a woman in her forties or fifties with alopecia areata. Some clones in this sample may be carry-over from other donors' samples.

This clonotype occurred many times. The CDR3 loop is CASSVGTSGRAMDIQYF. CDR3 in DNA: TGTGCCAGCAGCGTAGGGACTAGCGGGAGGGCCATGGACATTCAGTACTTC. V gene TRBV9 combines with J gene TRBJ2-4, with 15 bases identical to TRBD2. From germline, CDR1 is SGDLS and CDR2 YYNGEE. The CDR3 is 17 amino acids. V was clipped by 0 bases and J by 8 bases; unmatched bases: 6.

A few counts support this clonotype. The chain couples TRBV28 to TRBJ2-5, with 9 bases matching TRBD1. V gave up 5 bases and J gave up 4 bases; unmatched junction bases: 8. CDR1 MDHEN and CDR2 SYDVKM come from the germline V gene. The CDR3 contains 15 residues. As DNA, the CDR3 is TGTGCCAGCAGTGGCCTGGGGACAGGGTCAGAGACCCAGTACTTC. Translation gives CASSGLGTGSETQYF.

The chain recombines TRBV7-3 with TRBJ2-2; D unresolved. The V gene lost 1 base and the J gene lost 6 bases, with 12 bases spanning the gap. Germline CDR1 and CDR2: SGHTA and FQGTGA. The length of the CDR3 is 15 residues. CDR3 protein: CASSLNSLGPGELFF. CDR3 sequence (DNA): TGTGCCAGCAGCTTAAACTCTCTAGGGCCCGGGGAGCTGTTTTTT.

This clonotype was counted only a few times. The V gene is TRBV28, the J gene TRBJ1-1; D not resolved. Trimming stripped 6 bases from V and 6 bases from J, with 11 bases between. Germline-derived CDR1 and CDR2 are MDHEN and SYDVKM. The CDR3 is 12 amino acids. The CDR3, as DNA: TGTGCCAGCAGCCTCTCGACGTCTGAAGCTTTCTTT. Translation: CASSLSTSEAFF.

This clonotype was seen a handful of times. V is TRBV20-1 and J is TRBJ2-3; unclear D gene. This CDR3 contains 11 residues. Germline V gene sequence: CDR1 DFQATT, CDR2 SNEGSKA (reference sequence). V dropped 3 bases and J dropped 9 bases, with 10 bases sitting between them. CDR3 residues: CSARTPGTQYF. Here the CDR3 DNA reads TGCAGTGCTAGGACGCCAGGCACGCAGTATTTT.

This clonotype appeared many times. CDR3 loop: CASSSRSKVAGERETQYF. Here the CDR3 DNA reads TGTGCCAGCAGCTCCCGAAGCAAGGTAGCGGGAGAGAGAGAGACCCAGTACTTC. The chain employs TRBV11-2 and TRBJ2-5; 9 nucleotides agree with TRBD2. Germline assignment: CDR1 SGHAT and CDR2 FQNNGV. The CDR3 loop spans 18 amino acids. Trimming cost V 4 bases and J 4 bases; bases outside gene matches: 16. The full variable domain, rest sourced from reference TRBV11-2 and TRBJ2-5, is EAGVAQSPRYKIIEKRQSVAFWCNPISGHATLYWYQQILGQGPKLLIQFQNNGVVDDSQLPKDRFSAERLKGVDSTLKIQPAKLEDSAVYLCASSSRSKVAGERETQYFGPGTRLLVL.

This clonotype was detected a few times. V usage is TRBV3-1 and J usage is TRBJ2-7; TRBD2 matches at 14 bases. Looked up from germline, CDR1 is LGHDT and CDR2 is YNNKEL (reference sequence). V shed 4 bases, J shed 0 bases, and the junction held 2 bases outside the gene matches. This CDR3 comprises 16 residues. CDR3 DNA sequence: TGTGCCAGCAGCCCCGGGACTAGCGGGAGCTCCTACGAGCAGTACTTC. This sequence encodes CASSPGTSGSSYEQYF.

This clonotype came up a few times. The gene calls are TRBV10-1 and TRBJ2-7, with 12 bases fitting TRBD2. CDR3 length equals 13 residues. Germline V CDR1 and CDR2: WNHNN, SYGVQD (reference sequence). V shed 7 bases, J shed 6 bases, and the junction held 4 bases outside the gene matches. This chain's CDR3 is CASILGLAGEQYF. In DNA form, the CDR3 reads TGCGCCAGCATCCTGGGACTAGCGGGCGAGCAGTACTTC.

V and J are TRBV5-1 and TRBJ2-1; D might be TRBD1 or TRBD2, each matching 5 bases. Germline V gene sequence: CDR1 SGHRS, CDR2 YFSETQ. CDR3 length: 15 residues. Trimming cost V 4 bases and J 1 base, with 12 bases left between them. The CDR3: CASSIRDVSYNEQFF. The CDR3 coding sequence is TGCGCCAGCAGCATCCGGGACGTGTCCTACAATGAGCAGTTCTTC.

A few counts support this clonotype. The rearrangement uses TRBV11-2 and TRBJ2-7; 8 bases align to TRBD2. Germline assignment: CDR1 SGHAT and CDR2 FQNNGV. CDR3 size: 16 residues. V dropped 4 bases and J dropped 0; count of bases not matched to a gene: 8. CDR3 sequence: CASSSRLAFSSYEQYF. The CDR3 nucleotides are TGTGCCAGCAGCTCACGACTAGCGTTTAGCTCCTACGAGCAGTACTTC.

This clonotype has at least ten counts. The genes are TRBV3-1 and TRBJ2-5, with D hard to call. Germline CDR1 LGHDT, CDR2 YNNKEL (reference sequence). CDR3 length equals 11 residues. V shed 1 base and J shed 5 bases, with 2 bases lying between them. The CDR3 protein is CASSQAETQYF. CDR3 nucleotide sequence: TGTGCCAGCAGCCAAGCGGAGACCCAGTACTTC.

Only a few counts were recorded for this clonotype. This chain joins TRBV9 and TRBJ2-3; D is unclear. The V end lost 0 bases, the J end lost 0 bases, and 5 bases lay between the germline ends. The germline V gene encodes CDR1 SGDLS and CDR2 YYNGEE. CDR3 length: 14 residues. The CDR3 protein is CASSVASSTDTQYF. CDR3 sequence (DNA): TGTGCCAGCAGCGTAGCATCTAGCACAGATACGCAGTATTTT.

The genes are TRBV10-2 and TRBJ2-7; TRBD1 matches at 8 bases. The V and J ends lost 4 bases and 2 bases, in that order; junction bases with no gene match: 1. Germline V gene data show CDR1 as WSHSY and CDR2 as SAAADI. The CDR3 extends over 13 amino acids. CDR3 sequence: CASSAGQAYEQYF. The CDR3 DNA is TGCGCCAGCAGTGCGGGACAGGCCTACGAGCAGTACTTC.

This clonotype was observed a few times. The chain recombines TRBV18 with TRBJ2-2, with D uncertain. V lost 3 bases, J lost 2 bases, and 16 bases lay in between. The germline V gene encodes CDR1 KGHSH and CDR2 LQKENI. The length of the CDR3 is 17 residues. The CDR3 loop is CASSPAITLSNTGELFF. CDR3 in DNA: TGTGCCAGCTCACCGGCTATAACGCTCTCTAACACCGGGGAGCTGTTTTTT.